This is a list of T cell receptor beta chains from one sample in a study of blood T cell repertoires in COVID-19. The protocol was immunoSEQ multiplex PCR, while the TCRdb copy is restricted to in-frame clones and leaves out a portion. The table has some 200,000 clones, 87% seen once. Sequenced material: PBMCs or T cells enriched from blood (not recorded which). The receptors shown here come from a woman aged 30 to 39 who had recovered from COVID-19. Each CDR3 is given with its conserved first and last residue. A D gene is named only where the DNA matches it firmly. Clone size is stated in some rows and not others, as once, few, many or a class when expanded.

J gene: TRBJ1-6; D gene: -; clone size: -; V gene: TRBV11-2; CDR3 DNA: TGTGCCAGCAGCTTAGAGGCAGGGGCACCCCTCCACTTT; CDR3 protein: CASSLEAGAPLHF
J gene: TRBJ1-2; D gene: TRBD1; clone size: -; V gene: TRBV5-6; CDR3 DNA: TGTGCCAGCAGCTTACGGGACAGCAGTTGGGACTATGGCTACACCTTC; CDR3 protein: CASSLRDSSWDYGYTF
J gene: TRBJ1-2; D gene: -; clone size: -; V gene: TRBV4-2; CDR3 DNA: TGTGCCAGCAGCCAGGTACAGACCTCGAACTATGGCTACACCTTC; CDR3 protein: CASSQVQTSNYGYTF
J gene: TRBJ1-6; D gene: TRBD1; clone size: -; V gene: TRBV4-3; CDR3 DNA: TGCGCCAGCAGCCAGGCGCAGGCGGGACAGCTTTCACCCCTCCACTTT; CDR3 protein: CASSQAQAGQLSPLHF
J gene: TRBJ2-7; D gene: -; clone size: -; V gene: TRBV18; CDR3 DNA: TGTGCCAGCTCACCACAGGCGGCTTACGAGCAGTACTTC; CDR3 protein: CASSPQAAYEQYF
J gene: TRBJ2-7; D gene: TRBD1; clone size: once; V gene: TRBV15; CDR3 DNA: TGTGCCACCAGCAGACAGGGACAGGGGTCTTACGAGCAGTACTTC; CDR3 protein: CATSRQGQGSYEQYF
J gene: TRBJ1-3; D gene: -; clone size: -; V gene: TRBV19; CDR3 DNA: TGTGCCAGTAGTATGGGGGGAACCTCTGGAAACACCATATATTTT; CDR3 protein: CASSMGGTSGNTIYF
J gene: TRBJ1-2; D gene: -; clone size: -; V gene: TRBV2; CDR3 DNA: TGTGCCAGCACCCTGCGGGACCTGCGTGGCTACACCTTC; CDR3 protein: CASTLRDLRGYTF
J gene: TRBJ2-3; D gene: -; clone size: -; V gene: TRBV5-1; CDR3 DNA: TGCGCCAGCAGCTTGTCCGCAGATACGCAGTATTTT; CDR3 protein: CASSLSADTQYF
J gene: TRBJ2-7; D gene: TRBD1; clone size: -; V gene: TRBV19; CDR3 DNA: TGTGCCAGTAGTCGGGACAGGTCGTACGAGCAGTACTTC; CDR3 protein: CASSRDRSYEQYF
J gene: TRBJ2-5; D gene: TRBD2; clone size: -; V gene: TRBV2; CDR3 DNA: TGTGCCAGCAGTGAAGAATTAGCGGGGGGGTTGAAGTACTTC; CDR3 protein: CASSEELAGGLKYF
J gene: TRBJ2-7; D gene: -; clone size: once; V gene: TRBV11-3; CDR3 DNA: TGTGCCAGCAGCGGTAGCCGCCGGGTGGAGTACTTC; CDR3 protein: CASSGSRRVEYF
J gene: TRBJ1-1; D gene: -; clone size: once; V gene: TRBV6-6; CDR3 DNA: TGTGCCAGCAAACAGGGTTTGAACACTGAAGCTTTCTTT; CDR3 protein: CASKQGLNTEAFF
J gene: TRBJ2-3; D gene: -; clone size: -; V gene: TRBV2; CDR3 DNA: TGTGCCAGCGCCAACTACTGGGGGAGGGCCGGGGGCGCAGATACGCAGTATTTT; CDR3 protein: CASANYWGRAGGADTQYF
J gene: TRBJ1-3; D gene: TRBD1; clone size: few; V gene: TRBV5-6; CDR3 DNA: TGTGCCAGCAGCTTGGCTGGGACAGGAAGTAGCAACACCATATATTTT; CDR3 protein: CASSLAGTGSSNTIYF
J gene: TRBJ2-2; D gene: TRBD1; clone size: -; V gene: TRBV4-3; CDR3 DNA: TGCGCCAGCAGCCAAGGGGCAGGGGGTACCGGGGAGCTGTTTTTT; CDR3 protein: CASSQGAGGTGELFF